In its sample, the clone carrying this T cell receptor beta chain was seen a few times. These data originate in a study of neurological immune-mediated disorders. Overall study: A relapsing-remitting course was seen in about 90% of the 34 multiple sclerosis patients and a secondary progressive course in 3.

V was clipped by 5 bases and J by 5 bases, with 18 bases between them. The CDR3 spans 15 residues. CDR1 is LGHDT and CDR2 is YNNKEL in the germline V gene (reference sequence). Where libraries were unsorted, they were derived from 2 million PBMCs stored at -80 degrees C. Synthesis of cDNA used 5'RACE (with 10-nucleotide random UMIs). Over 190 million TCR-beta sequences, together covering 15-18 subjects, were produced by every individual sequencing run that was carried out. TCRdb passed the 5' RACE reads through MiXCR, listing each CDR3 protein once. The sample has approximately 70,000 distinct CDR3 sequences, about 5% seen once.

The clonotype comes from a woman in her sixties or seventies with multiple sclerosis. Sequencing was carried out using PBMCs. The V and J genes are TRBV3-1 and TRBJ2-5, with D perhaps TRBD2 (5 bases). CDR3 residues: CASSKGSLTRETQYF. CDR3 in DNA: TGTGCCAGCAGCAAAGGGAGTCTGACGCGGGAGACCCAGTACTTC.